This T cell receptor (beta chain) stems from a study of response to subunit inactivated influenza vaccine. The trim removed 5 bases at V and 4 bases at J, leaving 2 bases unmatched. The CDR3 consists of 13 residues. Germline assignment: CDR1 SQVTM and CDR2 ANQGSEA. TCRdb re-analysed the RT-PCR reads in MiXCR, keeping a single row per CDR3 protein. The sample carries a few hundred thousand distinct CDR3 sequences, approximately 10% recorded once. These data were likewise used in another study, on T cells expressing NK-cell markers. That investigation notes: TCR beta libraries carry UMIs added by 5'RACE template switching. Cells sorted as CD3+CD56+NKG2C+, CD3+CD56+NKG2C- and CD3+CD56-NKG2C+ T cells supplied the TCR beta repertoires. The dominant NKG2C+ clonotypes represented about 1.0-7.0% of CD8+ T cells in 6 or 7 donors.

The source is a man aged 45-60 years who received an inactivated influenza vaccine. V and J are TRBV29-1 and TRBJ2-7; TRBD2 matches 13 bases. The specimen comprised PBMCs from blood, sampled on the day of vaccination. DNA of the CDR3: TGCAGCGTTAAGGGACTAGCGGGGTACGAGCAGTACTTC. Translation: CSVKGLAGYEQYF.